This TCR beta chain was identified in a study of blood T cell repertoires in COVID-19. Study-wide background: Some COVID-19 samples were acute and others convalescent; all came from the United States, Italy and Spain.

Original data processing: Estimated nucleated cell counts came from reference gene primer amplification. TCRdb keeps only in-frame clones here, not all; method: immunoSEQ multiplex PCR. The V and J calls and the clone size are those of that table, but D and trimming were determined from the DNA. Of 140,000 to 150,000 clones in the sample, around 87% were seen once. The source material was peripheral blood. The receptor comes from a man between 18 and 35 years old with COVID-19, enrolled during active disease.

The CDR3 is CASSPGTGGYGYTF. DNA of the CDR3: TGTGCCAGCAGCCCCGGGACAGGGGGGTATGGCTACACCTTC. The chain uses TRBV13 and TRBJ1-2; 11 nucleotides match TRBD1. Looked up from germline, CDR1 is PRHDT and CDR2 is FYEKMQ (reference sequence). CDR3 length: 14 amino acids. Trimming cost V 5 bases and J 5 bases; bases outside gene matches: 4.